The 27 T cell receptor beta chains below all came from one sample that was sequenced in a study of Graves' ophthalmopathy and Graves' hyperthyroidism. Scientists amplified the TCR beta CDR3 regions from RNA transcripts. HTBI primers served in a first-round RT-PCR, which a second-round multiplex PCR followed. Each CDR3 protein gets one entry after TCRdb re-called the multiplex PCR reads with MiXCR. The sample has 500,000 to 700,000 distinct CDR3 sequences; approximately 37% are singletons. Sequencing was carried out using peripheral blood or thyroid tissue (not recorded which). The receptors derive from an adult man with Graves' hyperthyroidism.

The chain links TRBV12-5 to TRBJ2-2; 14 bases fit TRBD2. Looked up from germline, CDR1 is LGHNT and CDR2 is FRNRAP. CDR3 length equals 18 residues. CDR3 amino acids: CASSYSRGLAGVTGELFF. In DNA form, the CDR3 reads TGTGCCAGCAGTTACTCGCGGGGACTAGCGGGGGTCACCGGGGAGCTGTTTTTT. Combining the CDR3 with reference TRBV12-5 and TRBJ2-2 gives the whole variable domain DARVTQTPRHKVTEMGQEVTMRCQPILGHNTVFWYRQTMMQGLELLAYFRNRAPLDDSGMPKDRFSAEMPDATLATLKIQPSEPRDSAVYFCASSYSRGLAGVTGELFFGEGSRLTVL.

The chain is built from TRBV10-2 and TRBJ2-3, with 9 bases matching TRBD2. The germline V gene encodes CDR1 WSHSY and CDR2 SAAADI. With 5 bases clipped from V and 1 base from J, the junction kept 4 bases outside the gene matches. The CDR3 totals 15 residues. This CDR3 is CASSSTSGRTDTQYF. DNA of the CDR3: TGCGCCAGCAGTTCGACTAGCGGCCGCACAGATACGCAGTATTTT.

This clonotype was picked up many times. V and J are TRBV24-1 and TRBJ1-5, with a possible D match to TRBD1 (6 bases). Germline loops: CDR1 KGHDR, CDR2 SFDVKD. V shed 3 bases and J shed 3 bases, with 14 bases lying between them. This CDR3 region has 16 residues. For the CDR3, the DNA is TGTGCCACCAGTGATAGAAAACAGGGCTCCAATCAGCCCCAGCATTTT. This encodes CATSDRKQGSNQPQHF.

In this sample, this clonotype turned up many times. The chain employs TRBV11-2 and TRBJ2-7; 7 bases map to TRBD1. From germline, CDR1 is SGHAT and CDR2 FQNNGV. This CDR3 spans 18 amino acids. Germline trimming cut 1 base from V and 6 bases from J; bases unmatched to any gene: 18. The CDR3 coding sequence is TGTGCCAGCAGCTTAGGGCCCGCGCGAGGGGGCGAATCAAGCGAGCAGTACTTC. Its translation: CASSLGPARGGESSEQYF.

The table lists this clonotype with many counts. The chain carries TRBV7-2 and TRBJ2-5; 8 bases are shared with TRBD2. CDR3 length: 17 residues. The J segment lost 1 base and the V segment lost 1 base, leaving 8 bases of the junction unmatched. Germline loops: CDR1 SGHTA, CDR2 FQGNSA. CDR3 residues: CASSLETLAGIQETQYF. CDR3 sequence (DNA): TGTGCCAGCAGCTTAGAAACCCTAGCGGGCATCCAAGAGACCCAGTACTTC.

This clonotype is a singleton in its sample. Its ends do not fully match the called genes, so a read error is possible. In DNA, the CDR3 is TGTGCCAGCAGCCCAACGACAGGGAGCCTCTACGAGCTGTACTTC. Protein: CASSPTTGSLYELYF. V usage is TRBV3-1 and J usage is TRBJ2-7; 7 bases match TRBD1. Germline V gene sequence: CDR1 LGHDT, CDR2 YNNKEL (reference sequence). The CDR3 totals 15 residues.

This clonotype was recorded a few times. J is TRBJ2-7 and V is TRBV19, with no clear D. This CDR3 is built from 15 residues. The germline CDR1 and CDR2 sequences are LNHDA and SQIVND (reference sequence). Trimming shortened V by 5 bases and J by 1 base, and 15 bases separated the two germline ends. The CDR3 is CASSGPFDGSYEQYF. CDR3 nucleotides: TGTGCCAGTAGTGGTCCCTTTGACGGTTCCTACGAGCAGTACTTC.

CDR3 in DNA: TGCAGCTTGGAGTCAGGTAGCAACTATGGCTACACCTTC. It is translated as CSLESGSNYGYTF. V usage is TRBV29-1 and J usage is TRBJ1-2; no clear D. Germline CDR1 is SQVTM and CDR2 is ANQGSEA. The length of the CDR3 is 13 residues. Between the trimmed V and J ends, which lost 8 bases and 2 bases, there was a span of 15 bases.

The chain recombines TRBV7-8 with TRBJ2-2; possible D gene TRBD1, 5 bases. Trimming cost V 1 base and J 1 base, with 13 bases left between them. Looked up from germline, CDR1 is SGHVS and CDR2 is FQNEAQ. The CDR3 is made up of 17 amino acids. CDR3 protein: CASSLGSFRENTGELFF. In nucleotides, the CDR3 is TGTGCCAGCAGCTTAGGTTCGTTCAGGGAGAACACCGGGGAGCTGTTTTTT.

The chain links TRBV2 to TRBJ2-5; the match to TRBD1 covers 10 bases. V gave up 0 bases and J gave up 4 bases; unmatched junction bases: 5. Germline V gene sequence: CDR1 SNHLY, CDR2 FYNNEI. There are 16 residues in the CDR3. CDR3 in DNA: TGTGCCAGCAGTGAAGCGCTGGGACAGGGGAGAGAGACCCAGTACTTC. This translates into CASSEALGQGRETQYF.

In its sample, this clonotype was seen once. A much larger clone differs from this one at a single base, so this may be a read error. This rearrangement joins TRBV5-1 to TRBJ1-4; D remains unclear. Germline CDR1 is SGHRS and CDR2 is YFSETQ. V gave up 2 bases and J gave up 4 bases, with 12 bases separating them. The CDR3 is 15 amino acids. The CDR3 spells CASSFDGTRNEKLFF. The DNA for the CDR3 is TGCGCCAGCAGCTTCGATGGCACCCGTAATGAAAAACTGTTTTTT.

This clonotype was seen a handful of times. This sequence joins TRBV3-1 and TRBJ1-6, with a weak D call TRBD1 (5 bases). The CDR3 runs to 14 residues. V was clipped by 4 bases and J by 10 bases, with 14 bases between them. Germline values: CDR1 LGHDT, CDR2 YNNKEL (reference sequence). The CDR3 bases are TGTGCCAGCAGCCGAGGAGGGGAAGGATCACCCCTCCACTTT. Its translation is CASSRGGEGSPLHF.

CDR3 loop: CSARDPASAYNEQFF. In nucleotides, the CDR3 is TGCAGTGCTAGAGATCCAGCGAGTGCCTACAATGAGCAGTTCTTC. V gene TRBV20-1 combines with J gene TRBJ2-1; no clear D. This CDR3 region has 15 residues. CDR1 is DFQATT and CDR2 is SNEGSKA in the germline V gene (reference sequence). Deletions cut 0 bases from V and 2 bases from J, with 11 bases between.

In this sample, this clonotype turned up once. The rearrangement joins TRBV10-3 to TRBJ2-5; D tentatively reads TRBD1 or TRBD2 (6 bases each). CDR1 and CDR2 (germline): ENHRY, SYGVKD. The germline V and J ends were trimmed by 7 bases and 5 bases, with 23 bases remaining between them. CDR3 length equals 16 residues. The CDR3 is CAITRAAGWDNETQYF. CDR3 bases: TGTGCCATCACCCGGGCGGCGGGATGGGACAATGAGACCCAGTACTTC.

This clonotype was seen repeatedly, ten times or more. The chain has TRBV19 and TRBJ1-1; D is undetermined. The germline CDR1 and CDR2 sequences are LNHDA and SQIVND (reference sequence). Deletions cut 1 base from V and 6 bases from J, with 6 bases between. The CDR3 is made up of 12 amino acids. CDR3 DNA sequence: TGTGCCAGTAGTATAGGATTGTCTGAAGCTTTCTTT. It specifies CASSIGLSEAFF.

The J gene is TRBJ2-7, the V gene TRBV24-1, with D unresolved. The DNA end favors TRBJ2-1, so the J call may be wrong. The CDR3 has 11 residues. Germline V gene data show CDR1 as KGHDR and CDR2 as SFDVKD. CDR3 DNA sequence: TGTGCCACCAGTGATTCCATTGAGCAGTTCTTC. As protein: CATSDSIEQFF.

With regard to this clonotype: A much larger clone sits a single nucleotide away, making a read error possible. The genes are TRBV12-3 or TRBV12-4 and TRBJ1-5; 7 bases align to TRBD1. Trimming at V came to 6 bases and at J to 2 bases, leaving 10 bases not matched to a gene. CDR3 size: 16 residues. The CDR3 region has the DNA TGTGCCAGCAGCCCGACAGGGAGCTCTGGCAATCAGCCCCAGCATTTT. Its protein is CASSPTGSSGNQPQHF.

A note on this clonotype: A much larger clonotype is one base distant, so this may be a read error. The rearrangement joins TRBV7-2 to TRBJ2-7, with D tentatively TRBD1 or TRBD2 (5 bases each). This CDR3 has 12 amino acids. The germline V gene has CDR1 SGHTA and CDR2 FQGNSA. The V and J ends lost 6 bases and 8 bases respectively, with 14 bases between them. The CDR3 DNA reads as TGTGCCAGCAGTTTCCCCCGGGGCAAGCAGTACTTC. Amino acids: CASSFPRGKQYF. The variable domain in full, completed from reference TRBV7-2 and TRBJ2-7, reads GAGVSQSPSNKVTEKGKDVELRCDPISGHTALYWYRQSLGQGLEFLIYFQGNSAPDKSGLPSDRFSAERTGGSVSTLTIQRTQQEDSAVYLCASSFPRGKQYFGPGTRLTVT.

This chain uses TRBV6-5 with TRBJ1-5, with 10 bases identical to TRBD1. This CDR3 has 18 amino acids. CDR1 is MNHEY, CDR2 SVGAGI, per germline. V lost 5 bases, J lost 2 bases, and 12 bases stayed unmatched. CDR3 nucleotide sequence: TGTGCCAGCAGTAAGGGACAGGGGTACGCTGTAGGCAATCAGCCCCAGCATTTT. Translating gives CASSKGQGYAVGNQPQHF.

The chain carries TRBV20-1 and TRBJ1-3; D gene unclear. V shed 6 bases and J shed 1 base, with 10 bases lying between them. CDR1 and CDR2 (germline): DFQATT, SNEGSKA (reference sequence). The CDR3 has 13 amino acids. The CDR3 spells CSATTASGNTIYF. The DNA of the CDR3 is TGCAGTGCGACCACTGCTTCTGGAAACACCATATATTTT.

In this sample, this clonotype turned up a few times. This chain uses TRBV5-1 with TRBJ2-6, with D possibly TRBD2 on 6 matching bases. Trimming removed 7 bases from V and 1 base from J, with 6 bases in between. This CDR3 has 13 amino acids. Germline CDR1 SGHRS, CDR2 YFSETQ. CDR3 region: CASAGSGANVLTF. The CDR3 coding sequence is TGCGCCAGCGCGGGATCTGGGGCCAACGTCCTGACTTTC.

This chain uses TRBV7-2 with TRBJ1-1; D remains unclear. Germline CDR1 is SGHTA and CDR2 is FQGNSA. Trimming pared 0 bases from V and 5 bases from J, leaving 13 bases between. This CDR3 comprises 15 residues. In DNA, the CDR3 is TGTGCCAGCAGCTTAGCTGCGGTGATTTGGACTGAAGCTTTCTTT. Translating it yields CASSLAAVIWTEAFF. Complete variable domain (other parts from reference TRBV7-2 and TRBJ1-1): GAGVSQSPSNKVTEKGKDVELRCDPISGHTALYWYRQSLGQGLEFLIYFQGNSAPDKSGLPSDRFSAERTGGSVSTLTIQRTQQEDSAVYLCASSLAAVIWTEAFFGQGTRLTVV.

V and J are TRBV2 and TRBJ2-7; D tentatively fits TRBD1 or TRBD2 (5 bases each). Deletions cut 3 bases from V and 2 bases from J, with 11 bases between. The CDR3 is 14 amino acids. Germline CDR1 is SNHLY and CDR2 is FYNNEI. CDR3 sequence: CASSEGESTYEQYF. CDR3 in DNA: TGTGCCAGCAGTGAGGGGGAGTCCACCTACGAGCAGTACTTC.

On this clonotype itself: This may come from a read error, since a much larger clone is one base off. The chain couples TRBV2 to TRBJ1-1, with a weak D call TRBD1 (5 bases). The CDR3 has 14 amino acids. The V gene's germline CDR1 is SNHLY and CDR2 FYNNEI. V was pared by 6 bases and J by 6 bases, with 17 bases between. The CDR3 region has the DNA TGTGCCAGCAGGGCGCGACAGTATTTAGCTGAAGCTTTCTTT. It is translated as CASRARQYLAEAFF.

CDR3 in amino acids: CASSKPGTGDRELFF. The CDR3 DNA reads TGTGCCAGCAGCAAACCCGGGACAGGGGACCGGGAGCTGTTTTTT. The chain carries TRBV7-2 and TRBJ2-2; 10 nucleotides align to TRBD1. The CDR3 is 15 amino acids. J was trimmed by 9 bases and V by 5 bases; bases with no gene match: 9. Looked up from germline, CDR1 is SGHTA and CDR2 is FQGNSA.

This clonotype came up many times. V and J are TRBV25-1 and TRBJ1-2; TRBD1 aligns across 9 bases. The CDR3 has 14 residues. Germline V lookup: CDR1 MGHDK, CDR2 SYGVNS. The ends lost 3 bases at V and 8 bases at J; junction bases unmatched: 7. CDR3 in amino acids: CASSDTGTGRGYTF. For the CDR3, the DNA is TGTGCCAGCAGTGATACCGGGACAGGGAGAGGCTACACCTTC.

This clonotype has at least ten counts. The chain couples TRBV6-1 to TRBJ1-2, with a possible D match to TRBD1 (6 bases). The CDR3 length is 12 residues. The germline gives CDR1 MNHNS, CDR2 SASEGT. V lost 5 bases, J lost 8 bases, and 12 bases lay in between. CDR3 loop: CASSSDSGGYTF. In DNA, the CDR3 is TGTGCCAGCAGTTCGGACAGTGGAGGCTACACCTTC.